This T cell receptor beta chain was identified during a study of radiation and T cells in renal cell carcinoma. Study-level information: Nephrectomy followed 15 Gy stereotactic body radiation by 4 weeks.

V dropped 3 bases and J dropped 8 bases, with 14 bases sitting between them. This CDR3 region has 14 residues. Per the germline V gene, CDR1 is SGHRS and CDR2 is YFSETQ. On this clone: The antigen remains undetermined.

Time point in this sample: blood 2 weeks post-SBRT. Treatment reported: 15 Gy SBRT to primary tumor, nephrectomy 4 weeks later. Blood was sampled at baseline, 2 weeks and 4 weeks after SBRT. This renal cell carcinoma was of the clear cell type. Assay used: immunoSEQ multiplex PCR; TCRdb lists only in-frame clones, some missing. The data contain some 50,000 clones, 80% of them singletons. The study's findings and limits: Baseline intratumoral clonotype presence is unknown without pretreatment biopsies.

The material sequenced was blood, taken from a patient whose treatment included radiotherapy and nephrectomy. V and J are TRBV5-1 and TRBJ1-4, with no clear D. This TCR came from a woman aged 70-85 years with renal cell carcinoma. CDR3 sequence: CASSWSGIGEKLFF. In DNA form, the CDR3 reads TGCGCCAGCAGCTGGTCGGGTATTGGGGAAAAACTGTTTTTT.